A single sample is the source of the 13 T cell receptor beta chains below, sequenced in a study of graft-versus-host responses after intestinal transplantation. Libraries were prepared by immunoSEQ multiplex PCR; TCRdb keeps only in-frame clonotypes and omits some of them. The sample comprises 100,000 to 140,000 clones, approximately 86% of which are singletons, and about 0.73% rests with the top ten. The antigens for these receptors are not known. The input for sequencing was unstimulated CD4+ T cells sorted from spleen or lymph node cells, taken before transplant. These TCRs come from a human donor who was the organ donor for an intestinal transplant.

This chain links TRBV29-1 with TRBJ2-5; 8 bases map to TRBD1. Germline V gene data show CDR1 as SQVTM and CDR2 as ANQGSEA. V lost 8 bases to trimming and J lost 5 bases; unmatched junction nucleotides: 4. The CDR3 contains 11 residues. In DNA, the CDR3 is TGCAGCCTCAGGGGGCTGGAGACCCAGTACTTC. Translated, it gives CSLRGLETQYF.

The genes are TRBV11-2 and TRBJ1-4; TRBD1 might be the D (5 bases). The CDR3 is 16 amino acids. Per germline, CDR1 SGHAT and CDR2 FQNNGV. The germline V and J ends were trimmed by 5 bases and 2 bases, with 15 bases remaining between them. CDR3 DNA: TGTGCCAGCAGCCCAGTGGGACCTAGCACTAATGAAAAACTGTTTTTT. Protein: CASSPVGPSTNEKLFF.

This rearrangement joins TRBV6-6 to TRBJ2-7, with TRBD2 identical over 9 bases. V trimming: 6 bases; J trimming: 4 bases; junction bases outside the gene matches: 10. In germline, CDR1 is MNHNY, CDR2 SVGAGI (reference sequence). The CDR3 totals 15 residues. The CDR3 coding sequence is TGTGCCAGCAGCCCCGGGGGAGCGGGGGGTTACGAGCAGTACTTC. Residues: CASSPGGAGGYEQYF.

The chain combines TRBV5-4 with TRBJ2-5; 7 bases map to TRBD1. The CDR3 loop spans 13 amino acids. V was pared by 4 bases and J by 3 bases, with 3 bases of the junction left unmatched. Germline V gene sequence: CDR1 SGHNT, CDR2 YYREEE (reference sequence). CDR3: CASSTGTEETQYF. For the CDR3, the DNA is TGTGCCAGCAGCACAGGGACAGAAGAGACCCAGTACTTC.

The chain couples TRBV18 to TRBJ1-4; D gene unclear. The CDR3 covers 14 residues. CDR1 is KGHSH and CDR2 is LQKENI in the germline V gene. V was cut by 2 bases and J by 5 bases, with 9 bases left in between. The CDR3 DNA reads as TGTGCCAGCTCACCATTACCGAAAAATGAAAAACTGTTTTTT. Translation: CASSPLPKNEKLFF.

V usage is TRBV18 and J usage is TRBJ1-3; 12 positions match TRBD1. Trimming at V came to 1 base and at J to 0 bases, leaving 10 bases not matched to a gene. CDR1 and CDR2 from the germline V gene are KGHSH and LQKENI. The CDR3 totals 20 residues. The CDR3 nucleotides read TGTGCCAGCTCACCACTTCCGACGGGACAGGGGGCCCTCTCTGGAAACACCATATATTTT. Translated: CASSPLPTGQGALSGNTIYF.

The chain carries TRBV6-6 and TRBJ2-7; D is undetermined. The V and J ends lost 6 bases and 0 bases respectively, with 3 bases between them. The length of the CDR3 is 11 residues. CDR1 and CDR2 from the germline V gene are MNHNY and SVGAGI (reference sequence). CDR3 coding DNA: TGTGCCAGCAGCCACTCCTACGAGCAGTACTTC. Translation gives CASSHSYEQYF.

The chain uses TRBV11-2 and TRBJ2-4, with TRBD2 matching 10 bases. The ends lost 3 bases at V and 15 bases at J; junction bases unmatched: 11. The germline V gene encodes CDR1 SGHAT and CDR2 FQNNGV. The CDR3 totals 14 residues. The CDR3 protein is CASSFVRAGGPGYF. In nucleotides, the CDR3 is TGTGCCAGCAGCTTCGTAAGAGCGGGAGGGCCCGGGTACTTC.

J is TRBJ2-5 and V is TRBV20-1; D is unclear. The CDR3 spans 11 residues. Germline CDR1 is DFQATT and CDR2 is SNEGSKA (reference sequence). V shed 3 bases and J shed 4 bases, with 6 bases lying between them. CDR3 bases: TGCAGTGCTAGTAACTTAGAGACCCAGTACTTC. Protein product: CSASNLETQYF.

The chain employs TRBV11-2 and TRBJ2-5, with unresolved D. This CDR3 has 13 amino acids. Germline V CDR1 and CDR2: SGHAT, FQNNGV. With 0 bases removed from V and 5 bases from J, the gap between germline ends came to 7 bases. CDR3 sequence (DNA): TGTGCCAGCAGCTTAGATTACCGCGAGACCCAGTACTTC. This gives the protein CASSLDYRETQYF. Filled out from reference TRBV11-2 and TRBJ2-5, the complete variable domain reads EAGVAQSPRYKIIEKRQSVAFWCNPISGHATLYWYQQILGQGPKLLIQFQNNGVVDDSQLPKDRFSAERLKGVDSTLKIQPAKLEDSAVYLCASSLDYRETQYFGPGTRLLVL.

The chain carries TRBV9 and TRBJ1-1; no clear D gene. V gave up 2 bases and J gave up 4 bases, with 9 bases separating them. This CDR3 comprises 13 residues. Germline lookup yields CDR1 SGDLS and CDR2 YYNGEE. CDR3 protein: CASSVVSGTEAFF. The CDR3, as DNA: TGTGCCAGCAGCGTGGTGAGTGGCACTGAAGCTTTCTTT.

The chain couples TRBV18 to TRBJ1-5; 9 bases fit TRBD1. Germline-derived CDR1 and CDR2 are KGHSH and LQKENI. With V trimmed by 4 bases and J by 2 bases, 0 bases remained unmatched. This CDR3 spans 14 amino acids. The CDR3 spells CASSRDRGNQPQHF. Here the CDR3 DNA reads TGTGCCAGCTCACGGGACAGGGGCAATCAGCCCCAGCATTTT. The full variable domain, in which reference TRBV18 and TRBJ1-5 provide the parts outside the CDR3, is NAGVMQNPRHLVRRRGQEARLRCSPMKGHSHVYWYRQLPEEGLKFMVYLQKENIIDESGMPKERFSAEFPKEGPSILRIQQVVRGDSAAYFCASSRDRGNQPQHFGDGTRLSIL.

This sequence joins TRBV5-1 and TRBJ2-7; either TRBD1 or TRBD2 may fit D (5 bases each). This CDR3 is built from 13 residues. V lost 7 bases and J lost 3, with 14 bases in between. In germline, CDR1 is SGHRS, CDR2 YFSETQ. The CDR3 loop reads CASARDGFYEQYF. As DNA, the CDR3 is TGCGCCAGCGCCCGGGACGGATTCTACGAGCAGTACTTC.